A selection of T cell receptor beta chains follows, all from one sample in a study of human T cells and chemical hapten exposure. TCRdb redid the calling of the RACE reads with MiXCR, one entry per CDR3 protein. The profile covers tens of thousands of distinct CDR3 sequences, with around 5.5% appearing a single time and 13% taken by the ten largest. The sequenced sample was whole blood. The origin of the receptors is a human donor in good health. Some clones in this sample may be carry-over from other donors' samples. Each CDR3 is given with its conserved first and last residue. D genes are given only for firm matches. The size field is filled for only some rows; it gives once, few, many or a size class.

abundance	v_gene	d_gene	j_gene	CDR3nt	CDR3aa
many	TRBV28	TRBD2	TRBJ2-1	TGTGCCAGCAGTTTGGGGAGATACGGGACTAGCAGTTACAATGAGCAGTTCTTC	CASSLGRYGTSSYNEQFF
few	TRBV20-1	TRBD1	TRBJ1-2	TGCAGTGCTAGAGATACAGGGGCTGTTTATGGCTACACCTTC	CSARDTGAVYGYTF
many	TRBV7-2	-	TRBJ2-1	TGTGCCAGCAGCTTGGGGACCGCCTACAATGAGCAGTTCTTC	CASSLGTAYNEQFF
many	TRBV27	-	TRBJ1-1	TGTGCCAGCAGTTGGGGGACTGAAGCTTTCTTT	CASSWGTEAFF
many	TRBV7-9	-	TRBJ2-7	TGTGCCAGCAGCTCAGGGAATTTGTACTACGAGCAGTACTTC	CASSSGNLYYEQYF
many	TRBV6-2/TRBV6-3	TRBD2	TRBJ2-5	TGTGCCAGCAGGCTACCCGGACTAGCGGTCCAAGAGACCCAGTACTTC	CASRLPGLAVQETQYF
-	TRBV6-2/TRBV6-3	-	TRBJ1-5	TGTGCCAGCAGTTTCCTGGGACTCGTTAGCAATCAGCCCCAGCATTTT	CASSFLGLVSNQPQHF
many	TRBV10-3	-	TRBJ1-3	TGTGCCATCAGTGGAGGAATAAGCTCTGGAAACACCATATATTTT	CAISGGISSGNTIYF
-	TRBV6-5	-	TRBJ1-1	TGTGCCAGCAGTCCAAGCCTACTATATAACACTGAAGCTTTCTTT	CASSPSLLYNTEAFF
many	TRBV6-6	-	TRBJ2-7	TGTGCCAGCAGCCCCTCGACTAGTTCTTACGAGCAGTACTTC	CASSPSTSSYEQYF
many	TRBV6-1	TRBD2	TRBJ2-1	TGTGCCAGCAAGGCGAGCGGGAGTGTGGATGAGCAGTTCTTC	CASKASGSVDEQFF
many	TRBV20-1	-	TRBJ1-1	TGCAGTGCTAGAGATGAGAGTACAGAAGGAGCTTTCTTT	CSARDESTEGAFF
-	TRBV20-1	TRBD2	TRBJ2-3	TGCAGCCGGCTATCGGGGACTAGCGTCACAGATACGCAGTATTTT	CSRLSGTSVTDTQYF
-	TRBV27	-	TRBJ2-1	TGTGCCAGCAGTTTAAACGGGAGAAGCAACAATGAGCAGTTCTTC	CASSLNGRSNNEQFF
many	TRBV5-1	-	TRBJ1-1	TGCGCCAGCAGCTTGGCCTCACAGACAGTCACTGAAGCTTTCTTT	CASSLASQTVTEAFF
many	TRBV2	TRBD1	TRBJ1-5	TGTGCCAGCAGTGCTGACAGGGGGAGCAATCAGCCCCAGCATTTT	CASSADRGSNQPQHF
many	TRBV9	TRBD2	TRBJ2-5	TGTGCCAGCAGCGTAGCTACCCAAAGCGGGAGTAGGCGAGAGACCCAGTACTTC	CASSVATQSGSRRETQYF
few	TRBV12-3/TRBV12-4	-	TRBJ2-3	TGTGCCAGCACCACCCAGGATGGAGAGGATACGCAGTATTTT	CASTTQDGEDTQYF
many	TRBV6-5	-	TRBJ2-6	TGTGCCAGCAGTTACCGTGACACGGGCTCTGGGGCCAACGTCCTGACTTTC	CASSYRDTGSGANVLTF
-	TRBV20-1	TRBD2	TRBJ2-1	TGCAGTGCAGAGGAAGGGACTAGCGGATCCTACAATGAGCAGTTCTTC	CSAEEGTSGSYNEQFF
-	TRBV27	-	TRBJ2-1	TGTGCCAGCAGTTCGCGGTGGCATTACAATGAGCAGTTCTTC	CASSSRWHYNEQFF
many	TRBV7-9	-	TRBJ1-4	TGTGCCAGCAGCCCTGGAGAAAAACTGTTTTTT	CASSPGEKLFF
many	TRBV6-6	-	TRBJ2-7	TGTGCCAGCAGTTACAAAACGGGGCAGTACTTC	CASSYKTGQYF
many	TRBV20-1	-	TRBJ2-7	TGCAGTGCTTCCTCCCCGTCGACGTCTAGCTCCTACGAGCAGTACTTC	CSASSPSTSSSYEQYF
-	TRBV28	-	TRBJ1-2	TGTGCCAGCAGTTTATCACAGCCAACTAGTTATGGCTACACCTTC	CASSLSQPTSYGYTF
many	TRBV7-2	-	TRBJ2-7	TGTGCCAGCAGCTTAGTGGAGGGGCCCTACGAGCAGTACTTC	CASSLVEGPYEQYF
-	TRBV19	-	TRBJ1-2	TGTGCCAGTAGTATCGGAAGCCAGGGGCTTTTTGGCTACACCTTC	CASSIGSQGLFGYTF
many	TRBV7-2	TRBD2	TRBJ2-3	TGTGCCAGCAGCTTAGCAAGCGGGGGGAGGAATACGCAGTATTTT	CASSLASGGRNTQYF
many	TRBV7-9	-	TRBJ1-1	TGTGCCAGCAGCCACCGTGAGGGGGGGGAGACTGAAGCTTTCTTT	CASSHREGGETEAFF
few	TRBV20-1	TRBD1	TRBJ1-1	TGCAGTGCCCAATTAGGGACAGACACTGAAGCTTTCTTT	CSAQLGTDTEAFF
-	TRBV11-2	TRBD1	TRBJ1-2	TGTGCCAGCACCAGCAGTGGGGGACAGTACTATGGCTACACCTTC	CASTSSGGQYYGYTF
many	TRBV14	TRBD1	TRBJ2-5	TGTGCCAGCAGCCGGACAGGGGGTGAAGAGACCCAGTACTTC	CASSRTGGEETQYF
many	TRBV5-1	-	TRBJ2-2	TGCGCCAGCAGCTCCTGGGGGTCCGGGGAGCTGTTTTTT	CASSSWGSGELFF
many	TRBV7-9	TRBD1	TRBJ2-1	TGTGCCAGCATTACCCCGGGACAGGGTATCAATGAGCAGTTCTTC	CASITPGQGINEQFF
many	TRBV7-6	-	TRBJ1-5	TGTGCCAGCAGCTTAGGCCGCTATCAGCCCCAGCATTTT	CASSLGRYQPQHF
few	TRBV5-1	-	TRBJ2-4	TGCGCCAGCAGCATCGGGACTCCCAACATTCAGTACTTC	CASSIGTPNIQYF
many	TRBV6-5	TRBD1	TRBJ2-7	TGTGCCAGCAGTTACGTTGCGGGACAGGGCAGAGAGCAGTACTTC	CASSYVAGQGREQYF
many	TRBV29-1	TRBD1	TRBJ1-2	TGCAGCGCTGACCGGGACAGGGGCAATGGCTACACCTTC	CSADRDRGNGYTF
many	TRBV10-3	-	TRBJ2-3	TGTGCCATCAGTGACTTTCGATCTGGCCCTTCGACAGATACGCAGTATTTT	CAISDFRSGPSTDTQYF
many	TRBV4-3	TRBD2	TRBJ2-1	TGCGCCAGCAGCCAAGAGGCGGGGGTCTGGGACAATGAGCAGTTCTTC	CASSQEAGVWDNEQFF
few	TRBV19	-	TRBJ1-4	TGTGCCAGTGGCGATCTACCGAGGGAAAAACTGTTTTTT	CASGDLPREKLFF
many	TRBV5-1	TRBD2	TRBJ2-7	TGCGCCAGCAGCTTGCAGGGACTAGCGGGAATCGAGCAGTACTTC	CASSLQGLAGIEQYF
many	TRBV12-3/TRBV12-4	-	TRBJ1-3	TGTGCCAGCAGTTGGGGAACCAAACAGGGACCCCTCTCTGGAAACACCATATATTTT	CASSWGTKQGPLSGNTIYF
many	TRBV5-1	-	TRBJ1-4	TGCGCCAGCAGCTCCCTATCGAACAGCGAACAAGAAAAACTGTTTTTT	CASSSLSNSEQEKLFF
many	TRBV3-1	-	TRBJ1-1	TGTGCCAGCAGCCAAGATCTTGGGACACATGGACTGAAGCCTATCTTT	CASSQDLGTHGLKPIF
many	TRBV4-1	TRBD2	TRBJ2-2	TGCGCCAGCAGCCAAGATCTTTTCGGACTAGCGAGAAACACCGGGGAGCTGTTTTTT	CASSQDLFGLARNTGELFF
few	TRBV12-3/TRBV12-4	TRBD1	TRBJ1-4	TGTGCCAGCAGTCTCAACAGGGGAGGAAATGAAAAACTGTTTTTT	CASSLNRGGNEKLFF
-	TRBV29-1	-	TRBJ2-7	TGCAGCGTTGAAAGAGGGCGCGAGCAGTACTTC	CSVERGREQYF
-	TRBV5-1	TRBD2	TRBJ2-4	TGCGCCAGCAGGAGCGGGGGGCCGAAAAACATTCAGTACTTC	CASRSGGPKNIQYF
many	TRBV6-2/TRBV6-3	TRBD1	TRBJ1-5	TGTGCCAGCACCCAGACAGGGCGCAATCAGCCCCAGCATTTT	CASTQTGRNQPQHF
many	TRBV12-3/TRBV12-4	TRBD1	TRBJ1-2	TGTGCCAGCAGTTCACCTACCGGGACAGGGTACGCTAACTATGGCTACACCTTC	CASSSPTGTGYANYGYTF
many	TRBV3-1	TRBD2	TRBJ2-5	TGTGCCAGCAGCCCTCTAGCGGGGACGGGCGAGACCCAGTACTTC	CASSPLAGTGETQYF
few	TRBV30	-	TRBJ1-2	TGTGCCTGGAGCGGCCCCGACAGAAGATTCTCTGGCTACACCTTC	CAWSGPDRRFSGYTF
many	TRBV2	-	TRBJ2-3	TGTGCCAGCTACCTCCCAGATACGCAGTATTTT	CASYLPDTQYF
many	TRBV5-6	-	TRBJ2-7	TGTGCCAGCAGCTTGGAGCGTCGGTACGAGCAGTACTTC	CASSLERRYEQYF
many	TRBV7-9	-	TRBJ2-7	TGTGCCAGCAGCTTAGCACAGGGCAACGAGCAGTACTTC	CASSLAQGNEQYF
many	TRBV20-1	-	TRBJ1-6	TGCAGTGCAGCACCGACAGCCAATTCACCCCTCCACTTT	CSAAPTANSPLHF
many	TRBV5-1	-	TRBJ2-5	TGCGCCAGCAGCGGGCAAGGGCAGATGGAAGAGACCCAGTACTTC	CASSGQGQMEETQYF
many	TRBV29-1	-	TRBJ1-4	TGCAGCGGGGGCCAGGCTAATGAAAAACTGTTTTTT	CSGGQANEKLFF
few	TRBV3-1	-	TRBJ1-5	TGTGCCAGCAGCCAAGACAGGTATCAGCCCCAGCATTTT	CASSQDRYQPQHF